This T cell receptor (beta chain) was recorded in a study of Ad26.COV2.S vaccination and SARS-CoV-2 variants. Study information: Ad26.COV2.S shots went into the muscle once or twice, 56 days apart.

This clone was counted a single time. Treatment reported: roughly 18 received Ad26.COV2.S at low or high dose, single or two shots; about five received placebo; per-sample allocation not given. Specimen acquisition occurred on day 63 following the initial vaccine or placebo injection. Data came from immunoSEQ multiplex PCR; TCRdb stores just in-frame clones and leaves some out. The sample records about 350,000 clones, 70% to 90% being singletons. Germline V CDR1 and CDR2: SGHTA, FQGNSA. The CDR3 consists of 16 residues. Trimming took off 5 bases at V and 0 bases at J, with 14 bases between the two ends.

The receptor's source is a person between 18 and 60 years old who received the Ad26.COV2.S COVID-19 vaccine or a placebo. The rearrangement joins TRBV7-2 to TRBJ1-3, with D possibly being TRBD1 (5 bases). The sequencing here drew on peripheral blood, taken in a trial of Ad26.COV2.S vaccine versus placebo. CDR3 DNA: TGTGCCAGCAGCCCCGCCGGGGACTACTCTGGAAACACCATATATTTT. Its translation is CASSPAGDYSGNTIYF. Filled out from reference TRBV7-2 and TRBJ1-3, the complete variable domain reads GAGVSQSPSNKVTEKGKDVELRCDPISGHTALYWYRQSLGQGLEFLIYFQGNSAPDKSGLPSDRFSAERTGGSVSTLTIQRTQQEDSAVYLCASSPAGDYSGNTIYFGEGSWLTVV.